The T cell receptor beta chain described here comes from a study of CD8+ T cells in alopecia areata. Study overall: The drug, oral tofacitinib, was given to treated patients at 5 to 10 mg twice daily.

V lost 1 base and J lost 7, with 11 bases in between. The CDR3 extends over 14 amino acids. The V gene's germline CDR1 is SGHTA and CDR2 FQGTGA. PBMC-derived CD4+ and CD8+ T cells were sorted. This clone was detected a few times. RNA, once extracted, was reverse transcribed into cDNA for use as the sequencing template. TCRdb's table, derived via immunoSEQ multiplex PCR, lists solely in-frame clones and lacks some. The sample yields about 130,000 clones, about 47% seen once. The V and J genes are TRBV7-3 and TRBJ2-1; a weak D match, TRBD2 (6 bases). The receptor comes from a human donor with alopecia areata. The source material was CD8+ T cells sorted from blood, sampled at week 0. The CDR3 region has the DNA TGTGCCAGCAGCTTAATGTCGGGGGTTAATGAGCAGTTCTTC. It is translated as CASSLMSGVNEQFF.